Described below is a single TCR beta chain sequence and its context. Its antigen is undetermined. The primer mix had 60 Vbeta and 13 Jbeta primers. Produced via immunoSEQ multiplex PCR; TCRdb's table is partial and in-frame only. The repertoire holds 150,000 to 200,000 clones, around 68% seen once, with approximately 1.6% in the top ten. This sample was taken from a study of cytomegalovirus exposure and HLA in healthy donors. Overall study: Sequencing of around 200 million T cells in an earlier analysis found 95 million to 120 million unique TCR beta sequences.

Broader study findings: The majority of CMV-associated TCR beta chains were reported as apparently HLA-restricted in a later analysis.

CDR1 MNHNY and CDR2 SVGAGI come from the germline V gene (reference sequence). The CDR3 runs to 14 residues. Trimming took 2 bases from V and 3 from J; bases not matched to a gene: 2. The clonotype originates from a girl under 18 in good health and CMV-seronegative. Input material: PBMCs. This sequence joins TRBV6-6 and TRBJ1-1; 8 bases match TRBD1. The CDR3 nucleotides read TGTGCCAGCAGTTACATACAGGGGGACACTGAAGCTTTCTTT. Amino acid sequence: CASSYIQGDTEAFF.